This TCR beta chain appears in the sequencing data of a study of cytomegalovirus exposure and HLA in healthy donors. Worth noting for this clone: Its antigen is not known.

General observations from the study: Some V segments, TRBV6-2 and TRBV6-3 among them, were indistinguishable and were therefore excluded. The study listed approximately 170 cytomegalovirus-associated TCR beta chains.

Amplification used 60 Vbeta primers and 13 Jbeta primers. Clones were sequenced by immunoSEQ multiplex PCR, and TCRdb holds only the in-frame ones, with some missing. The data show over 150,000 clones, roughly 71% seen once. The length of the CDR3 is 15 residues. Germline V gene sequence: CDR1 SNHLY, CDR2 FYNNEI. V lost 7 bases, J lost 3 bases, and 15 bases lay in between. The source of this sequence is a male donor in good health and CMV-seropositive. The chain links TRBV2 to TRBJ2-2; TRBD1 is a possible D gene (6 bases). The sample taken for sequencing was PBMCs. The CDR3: CASTKQGPYTGELFF. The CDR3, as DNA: TGTGCCAGCACCAAACAGGGCCCCTACACCGGGGAGCTGTTTTTT.